A selection of T cell receptor beta chains follows, all from one sample in a study of blood T cells in healthy people across ages. TCRdb reprocessed the 5' RACE reads with MiXCR, giving one entry per CDR3 protein. This sample yields hundreds of thousands of distinct CDR3 sequences, of which approximately 40% are seen a single time; about 32% belongs to the top ten. Material: blood. Source of these receptors: a man aged 80 or over in good health. CDR3s include the opening cysteine and the closing phenylalanine or tryptophan.

V	CDR3
TRBV6-2/TRBV6-3	CASSYTSGYYNEQFF
TRBV20-1	CSAERDTAPYETQYF
TRBV24-1	CATSDGRDRERQPQHF
TRBV12-5	CASVSFGSSYNSPLHF
TRBV20-1	CSARVPLIGRAYNEQYF
TRBV12-3/TRBV12-4	CASRPRGGTYEQYF
TRBV20-1	CSASSTGPTSSYNEQFF
TRBV27	CASSRESAQYF
TRBV18	CASSPSGTKGIDTQYF
TRBV11-2	CASSRGGQTQYF
TRBV6-2/TRBV6-3	CASSYPPWIYEQYF
TRBV6-5	CASSPRRVETQYF
TRBV2	CATNGGGEPNEQFF
TRBV4-3	CASSRDTGTDTQYF
TRBV20-1	CSARHGASEQYF
TRBV11-3	CASSLRGSGPGEQYF
TRBV30	CAWSPPGLVGETQYF
TRBV28	CASSVQGGWEQYF
TRBV3-1	CASSQGVQSSTDTQYF
TRBV20-1	CSARYGSNTEAFF
TRBV4-3	CASSQDRRTAYTGELFF
TRBV28	CASSLPLKRSSYEQYF
TRBV6-2/TRBV6-3	CASSYRDREKTQYF
TRBV6-2/TRBV6-3	CASTAGQDGNTEAFF
TRBV29-1	CSVGTLAASQETQYF
TRBV5-5	CASRIGPSQRVTDTQYF
TRBV29-1	CSGTAAAGVNTEAFF
TRBV5-1	CTSSLPRGTQYF
TRBV11-3	CASSQAFGDTQYF
TRBV3-1	CASSQIDYGYTF
TRBV7-2	CASTLGPGTGDNEQFF
TRBV6-5	CASSYSRSLAGAVGELFF
TRBV15	CATSRGLGSDNGQFF
TRBV27	CASSPAGLAETQYF
TRBV9	CASSTAEASEQYF
TRBV24-1	CATSDELASYEQFF
TRBV7-2	CASSLNRNRVAFF
TRBV11-2	CASSVEQQGDGYTF
TRBV6-1	CASTVSYEQYF
TRBV4-3	CASSQEPRGEQYF
TRBV21-1	CASSKESFGTPRTDTQYF